The 7 T cell receptor beta chains below were found in one sample sequenced in a study of post-analysis software for immune sequencing data. Study conclusions and caveats: Roughly five TRBV segments were significantly more frequent in patients than in controls. TRBV5-6, TRBV5-1 and TRBV20-1 were among these segments.

No antigen has been identified for these receptors. Presence of unique molecular identifiers characterized the TCR beta cDNA libraries. TCRdb called the PCR reads again in MiXCR, with one record for every CDR3 protein. This table has some 190,000 distinct CDR3 sequences, around 29% appearing once. What was sequenced was blood. These receptors all come from a girl under 18 with multiple sclerosis.

The rearrangement joins TRBV28 to TRBJ1-3; unclear D gene. The CDR3 has 14 amino acids. Deletions cut 6 bases from V and 0 bases from J, with 9 bases between. The germline V gene encodes CDR1 MDHEN and CDR2 SYDVKM. For the CDR3, the DNA is TGTGCCAGCAGCCCCTGGGGCTCTGGAAACACCATATATTTT. Translation gives CASSPWGSGNTIYF.

This clonotype occurred many times. This chain uses TRBV11-2 with TRBJ2-5, with 13 nucleotides matching TRBD2. This CDR3 has 15 residues. The germline gives CDR1 SGHAT, CDR2 FQNNGV. J gave up 4 bases and V 5 bases, and 4 bases lay outside the gene matches. The chain's CDR3 is CASSPRLAGGETQYF. CDR3 DNA sequence: TGTGCCAGCAGCCCTCGACTAGCGGGAGGAGAGACCCAGTACTTC.

This clonotype was seen many times. V gene TRBV5-4 combines with J gene TRBJ2-7; TRBD2 agrees at 7 bases. There are 17 residues in the CDR3. Germline V CDR1 and CDR2: SGHNT, YYREEE (reference sequence). The junction had 15 bases not matched to a gene; V was cut back by 4 bases and J by 2 bases. Here the CDR3 reads CASSPGGSGAGTYEQYF. CDR3 nucleotide sequence: TGTGCCAGCAGCCCCGGGGGGAGTGGGGCTGGAACCTACGAGCAGTACTTC.

V usage is TRBV28 and J usage is TRBJ2-1; TRBD2 is a possible D gene (6 bases). CDR1 is MDHEN and CDR2 is SYDVKM in the germline V gene. Trimming pared 4 bases from V and 2 bases from J, leaving 12 bases between. CDR3 length: 15 residues. CDR3 residues: CASSCLRDPYNEQFF. Here the CDR3 DNA reads TGTGCCAGCAGTTGTTTGCGGGATCCCTACAATGAGCAGTTCTTC. Looking up the rest from reference TRBV28 and TRBJ2-1 gives the full variable domain: DVKVTQSSRYLVKRTGEKVFLECVQDMDHENMFWYRQDPGLGLRLIYFSYDVKMKEKGDIPEGYSVSREKKERFSLILESASTNQTSMYLCASSCLRDPYNEQFFGPGTRLTVL.

Ten or more counts support this clonotype. CDR3 coding DNA: TGCAGCGTTCTTGGGGGGAGTTATTCCAAAAACATTCAGTACTTC. Its translation: CSVLGGSYSKNIQYF. The V and J genes are TRBV29-1 and TRBJ2-4, with a possible D match to TRBD2 (6 bases). V lost 5 bases and J 2 bases, leaving 16 bases between the germline ends. CDR3 length: 15 residues. The germline CDR1 and CDR2 sequences are SQVTM and ANQGSEA.

This clonotype was counted ten times or more. The chain combines TRBV28 with TRBJ2-1; 9 bases are a match to TRBD1. The CDR3 extends over 15 amino acids. Per germline, CDR1 MDHEN and CDR2 SYDVKM. V gave up 1 base and J gave up 7 bases; unmatched junction bases: 5. The CDR3 region has the DNA TGTGCCAGCAGTTTATTGGGACAGGGTGGTAATGAGCAGTTCTTC. Residues: CASSLLGQGGNEQFF.

This chain uses TRBV5-1 with TRBJ1-1; D is unresolved. V was trimmed by 4 bases and J by 8 bases, leaving 15 bases between them. CDR1 and CDR2 from the germline V gene are SGHRS and YFSETQ. CDR3 length: 13 residues. For the CDR3, the DNA is TGCGCCAGCAGCCCCGAAGGTGGAGCAGAAGCTTTCTTT. Protein: CASSPEGGAEAFF.